Sequencing of this T cell receptor (beta chain) was carried out in a study of blood T cell repertoires in COVID-19. Study summary: Sources were T cells, B-cell-depleted T cells, or PBMCs; the material itself was cDNA or gDNA.

V gave up 3 bases and J gave up 8 bases; unmatched junction bases: 8. The germline gives CDR1 WNHNN, CDR2 SYGVQD (reference sequence). The CDR3 contains 15 residues. Generated by immunoSEQ multiplex PCR, the TCRdb table keeps only in-frame clones and is missing some. The table shows around 260,000 clones, with 80% to 90% occurring only once. In Seattle, patients joined the study during active infection and were tracked longitudinally. This chain connects TRBV10-1 to TRBJ1-2; 11 positions match TRBD1. Sequencing was carried out using peripheral blood. This clonotype was sampled from a woman between 65 and 79 years old with COVID-19, enrolled during active disease. CDR3: CASSDTDRGLRGYTF. CDR3 coding DNA: TGCGCCAGCAGTGATACGGACAGGGGGCTTCGGGGCTACACCTTC.